This is a list of T cell receptor beta chains from one sample in a study of shared clonotypes between healthy human individuals. Measured with immunoSEQ multiplex PCR; TCRdb has only the in-frame clones, and not every one. The top ten clones hold under 0.45% of a sample with 1.6 million or so clones, 98% to 99% of them seen once. The sequencing sample was made of naive CD4+ T cells sorted from blood. These receptors all stem from a man younger than 40 in good health. CDR3s include the opening cysteine and the closing phenylalanine or tryptophan. Fields, in order: J gene, D gene, V gene, CDR3 protein. D genes are given only for firm matches.

j_call: TRBJ2-4; d_call: TRBD1; v_call: TRBV18; cdr3_aa: CASSPLPSGGNIQYF
j_call: TRBJ2-3; d_call: TRBD1; v_call: TRBV28; cdr3_aa: CASSSSTGGAPDTQYF
j_call: TRBJ2-7; d_call: TRBD2; v_call: TRBV6-5; cdr3_aa: CASSYSPVTSRYEQYF
j_call: TRBJ1-1; d_call: TRBD1; v_call: TRBV28; cdr3_aa: CASSSPGQVEAFF
j_call: TRBJ1-1; d_call: -; v_call: TRBV29-1; cdr3_aa: CSVAGRMNTEAFF
j_call: TRBJ1-3; d_call: -; v_call: TRBV4-3; cdr3_aa: CASSQELLSGNTIYF
j_call: TRBJ1-2; d_call: TRBD1; v_call: TRBV18; cdr3_aa: CASSPSDRQGAFGYTF
j_call: TRBJ2-7; d_call: -; v_call: TRBV5-4; cdr3_aa: CASSQGTRSYEEQYF
j_call: TRBJ2-7; d_call: TRBD1; v_call: TRBV28; cdr3_aa: CASSPPGQGVYEQYF
j_call: TRBJ2-5; d_call: TRBD2; v_call: TRBV6-5; cdr3_aa: CASSYNGLAGETQYF
j_call: TRBJ2-7; d_call: TRBD1; v_call: TRBV7-2; cdr3_aa: CASSFQGDTYEQYF
j_call: TRBJ2-1; d_call: TRBD2; v_call: TRBV11-1; cdr3_aa: CASSLAAGAKFF
j_call: TRBJ2-7; d_call: TRBD2; v_call: TRBV27; cdr3_aa: CASSLSPVGAGYEQYF